The source of this T cell receptor (beta chain) is a study of blood T cell repertoires in COVID-19 (TCRdb year 2020). Study-wide context: Collaborator samples came from the United States, Italy and Spain and covered acute and convalescent phases of COVID-19. The repertoires were made available in a free public database intended to serve as a resource for research on the immune response to SARS-CoV-2. Nearly every sample came with metadata listing a de-identified subject ID, COVID-19 status, age in years and sex. Samples came from the ongoing ImmuneRACE study (first 160 participants) plus 1,254 subjects from 6 global collaborators. Where available, HLA class I and class II types were taken from metadata supplied by the sample provider and were not determined by assay-based typing. Subjects who had been exposed to COVID-19, were actively infected with it, or had recovered from it provided the deeply sampled blood TCRbeta repertoires that made up the dataset. The material from the prospective study consisted of cDNA or gDNA derived from T cells, B-cell-depleted T cells, or PBMCs. General findings and caveats noted by the study authors: How much clinical and demographic metadata was included differed by source and by participant, and the metadata was provided uncurated.

Collaborating institutions collected whole blood in K2EDTA tubes following their own protocols. For TCRbeta analysis, collaborators shipped samples as frozen whole blood, isolated PBMCs, or DNA extracted from either of those sample types. About this clone: This receptor's antigen is unknown. There are no base qualities to consult, and no much larger clone falls within one base.

The CDR3 goes from the cysteine to the phenylalanine over 12 residues. Only CDR3 DNA is held: 36 bases, read in frame from base 1. Via the germline V gene, CDR1 is MNHEY and CDR2 SVGEGT. The V end loses 2 bases and the J end loses 4 bases, and a stretch of 5 bases separates them. The immunoSEQ Assay, a bias-controlled multiplex PCR, was used to amplify TCRbeta CDR3 regions from genomic DNA. Processing in the source paper ran as follows. The number of nucleated cells in each sample was estimated from the amplification of reference gene primers within the assay. To quantify the absolute abundance of each unique TCRbeta CDR3 rearrangement, sequence reads were collapsed and filtered. Productive Simpson clonality was computed per sample as the square root of Simpson's diversity index over productive rearrangements. The table comes from immuneACCESS by way of TCRdb, which keeps in-frame sequences with V and J called. Part of the clones is missing from these tables; in studies checked, under half for an unresolved V gene and the rest for unknown reasons. That table supplies the V and J calls and clone size; D and trimming were determined from the DNA. The sample table lists 200,000 to 250,000 clones, around 83% of them with a count of one. More than 9% of the sample is taken by the ten largest.

Source material: peripheral blood. The TCR sequence derives from a man aged 50 to 59 with active or convalescent COVID-19. The chain couples TRBV6-2 or TRBV6-3 to TRBJ1-1, with an unclear D gene assignment. DNA sequence: TGTGCCAGCAGTTACACAGTCACTGAAGCTTTCTTT. The resulting protein is CASSYTVTEAFF.